The next 7 T cell receptor delta chains were all read from a single sample in a study of Vδ1+ human thymocytes. Study-wide points: In the thymus, TRG and TRD repertoires looked highly polyclonal with Gaussian CDR3 lengths.

Sequences come from RNA converted to cDNA by reverse transcription. Multiplex PCR used pooled V-gene forward primers and a constant-region reverse primer to amplify CDR3s. TCRdb applied CATT to the multiplex PCR reads for clone calling. The sample carries about 53,000 delta-chain clones, over 13% recorded once. These receptors have no identified antigens. The specimen was Vdelta1+ gamma-delta thymocytes from the thymus. Subset given: FACS-sorted CD3+ TCRalphabeta- TCRVdelta1+ TCRVdelta2- thymocytes. These receptors were obtained from a girl under three years old who had congenital heart surgery.

This chain links TRDV1 with TRDJ1; TRDD2 is a possible D gene (5 bases). The CDR3 sequence is 18 residues long. Germline values: CDR1 TSWWSYY, CDR2 QGS. Trimming took off 3 bases at V and 4 bases at J, with 24 bases between the two ends. CDR3 DNA sequence: TGTGCTCTTGGGGATTCCTTGCGACAGGCTGGAGAGGGCGATAAACTCATCTTT. Protein: CALGDSLRQAGEGDKLIF.

This clone has a handful of counts. V is TRDV1 and J is TRDJ1, with 12 bases lining up with TRDD3. This CDR3 is built from 17 residues. The V and J ends lost 8 bases and 3 bases, in that order; junction bases with no gene match: 13. Germline V gene data show CDR1 as TSWWSYY and CDR2 as QGS. The CDR3 protein is CALHPSTGGYLADKLIF. The CDR3, as DNA: TGTGCTCTTCACCCGAGTACTGGGGGATACCTGGCCGATAAACTCATCTTT.

This clone was detected only a few times. The V call is TRDV2, the J call TRDJ1; 7 positions agree with TRDD3. The CDR3 has 13 residues. Germline CDR1 and CDR2: GEAIGNYY and EKD. The ends lost 5 bases at V and 10 bases at J; junction bases unmatched: 12. The CDR3 DNA sequence: TGTGCCTGTGTCCTGTACTGGGGCTATAGACTCATCTTT. Translating it yields CACVLYWGYRLIF.

This clone turned up a few times. The gene calls are TRDV1 and TRDJ1, with TRDD3 identical over 9 bases. This CDR3 spans 21 amino acids. Unmatched junction bases numbered 18, after V lost 1 base and J lost 0 bases. The germline V gene has CDR1 TSWWSYY and CDR2 QGS. CDR3 in amino acids: CALGEPHGGWGILKYTDKLIF. CDR3 sequence (DNA): TGTGCTCTTGGGGAACCCCACGGTGGCTGGGGGATTCTTAAGTACACCGATAAACTCATCTTT.

The chain has TRDV1 and TRDJ1; possible D gene TRDD3, 5 bases. The CDR3 consists of 21 residues. Trimming took off 3 bases at V and 0 bases at J, with 29 bases between the two ends. The germline gives CDR1 TSWWSYY, CDR2 QGS. As DNA, the CDR3 is TGTGCTCTTGGGGAGGAACGACCCCGGGGGTTGAAACAACCTTACACCGATAAACTCATCTTT. Amino acids: CALGEERPRGLKQPYTDKLIF.

The chain links TRDV1 to TRDJ1; TRDD2 is a possible D gene (6 bases). V was clipped by 7 bases and J by 2 bases, with 38 bases between them. Germline V gives CDR1 TSWWSYY, CDR2 QGS. This CDR3 region has 22 residues. CDR3 sequence: CALVAPNSYVGDPSPGTDKLIF. The DNA of the CDR3 is TGTGCTCTTGTGGCCCCGAACTCCTACGTTGGGGACCCTAGCCCGGGGACCGATAAACTCATCTTT.

This clone has more than one count but fewer than ten. The chain joins TRDV1 to TRDJ1, with TRDD3 identical over 10 bases. Per germline, CDR1 TSWWSYY and CDR2 QGS. The CDR3 spans 18 residues. V was clipped by 0 bases and J by 2 bases; unmatched bases: 9. CDR3 residues: CALGELLPWGIWTDKLIF. The CDR3 nucleotides are TGTGCTCTTGGGGAACTCCTTCCCTGGGGGATATGGACCGATAAACTCATCTTT.